This T cell receptor beta chain came from a study of cytomegalovirus exposure and HLA in healthy donors. Broader study findings: According to a subsequent analysis, TCR clusters from the first cohort were inclined to appear together in the roughly 110 validation repertoires.

In the case of this clone: Its cognate antigen is unknown.

A roughly 120-subject validation cohort, separate from the approximately 610-subject first cohort, supplied the donors. The CDR3 runs 14 residues. V lost 1 base and J 6 bases, leaving 15 bases between the germline ends. Germline CDR1 is SQVTM and CDR2 is ANQGSEA. Measured with immunoSEQ multiplex PCR; TCRdb has only the in-frame clones, and not every one. The sample yields some 120,000 clones, 89% seen once. The V and J genes are TRBV29-1 and TRBJ1-2, with unresolved D. The TCR was taken from a woman aged 18-30 years in good health and CMV-seronegative. Material: PBMCs. CDR3 region: CSVEGQLGVDGYTF. The CDR3 nucleotides read TGCAGCGTTGAAGGCCAGTTGGGAGTGGATGGCTACACCTTC.